This T cell receptor (beta chain) was retrieved from a study of Epstein–Barr virus B cells in breast cancer (dated by TCRdb to the early 2020s). About the study as a whole: Control T cells were grown by the rapid expansion method using irradiated PBMC feeders, soluble OKT3 and IL-2 around 180 U/ml, and were harvested about 10-12 days after stimulation. A single-patient case report examined whether EBV+ B cells infiltrating the tumor shape the T-cell receptor repertoire in triple-negative breast cancer.

This clonotype has a handful of counts. The antigen this receptor binds is unknown. No per-base quality is available; no much larger clone lies one base away. Receptors were amplified or captured by 5' RACE. The SMARTer Human TCR a/b Profiling Kit was used to build TCR libraries from RNA, capturing the full V(D)J regions of both the alpha and beta chains. The amplified libraries were purified with AMPure XP beads and were validated on an Agilent 2100 Bioanalyzer using the DNA 1000 Kit. The libraries were sequenced on an Illumina MiSeq using the 600-cycle v3 reagent kit, and 2 x 300 bp paired-end reads were generated. The original methods were these. MiXCR and VDJTools were used to process the reads; non-productive clonotypes were removed, and clonotypes were merged by CDR3 amino acid sequence before frequencies were recalculated. CDR3 sequences were matched against the McPAS-TCR database with a Levenshtein distance of 1 allowed, and UpSet plots were generated in R using UpSetR. TCRdb passed the public sequencing reads through fastp at Q25 and MiXCR, retaining productive beta sequences. Rows are combined by CDR3 protein, so each entry shows the most common genes and DNA. These V and J calls originate from TCRdb's pipeline instead of the authors' own analysis. This sample is represented by 500 to 700 distinct CDR3 sequences; more than 30% of them were singletons. In total, the top ten clones hold around 98% of the sample.

V ends up 5 bases short and J 4 bases short, with an unmatched junction base count of 6. The CDR3, cysteine through phenylalanine, is 14 amino acids long. Only the CDR3 DNA stays, 42 bases, in frame from base 1. Sequences PRHDT (CDR1) and FYEKMQ (CDR2) are obtained from the germline V gene (reference sequence). Overall results and qualifications from the work: All data were obtained from a single patient, described as a first proof of concept, and generalization is therefore limited.

RNA from 1e5 to 1e6 cultured T cells was extracted using RNeasy Micro or Mini kits with on-column DNase digestion, and the RNA was checked on an Agilent 2100 Bioanalyzer. This sequence was found in a woman aged 40-49 years with triple-negative breast cancer. Material for sequencing was tumor-infiltrating lymphocytes expanded in culture. The chain joins TRBV13 to TRBJ1-2, and 8 junctional nucleotides match TRBD1. The CDR3 protein is CASSPNQGAYGYTF. The DNA sequence is TGTGCCAGCAGCCCCAACCAGGGGGCCTATGGCTACACCTTC. Reference TRBV13 and TRBJ1-2 proteins supply the regions before and after the CDR3; the full variable domain is: AAGVIQSPRHLIKEKRETATLKCYPIPRHDTVYWYQQGPGQDPQFLISFYEKMQSDKGSIPDRFSAQQFSDYHSELNMSSLELGDSALYFCASSPNQGAYGYTFGSGTRLTVV.